What follows are 10 T cell receptor beta chains derived from one specimen sequenced in a study of cytomegalovirus exposure and HLA in healthy donors. A multiplex PCR was run with 60 Vbeta primers and 13 Jbeta primers. Here immunoSEQ multiplex PCR was the method, and the copy in TCRdb shows in-frame clones only, minus some. The data contain 100,000 to 150,000 clones, approximately 72% of them singletons. The material sequenced was PBMCs. Source of these receptors: a man in his 60s in good health and CMV-seropositive.

This chain links TRBV7-2 with TRBJ1-5, with TRBD1 as a possible D gene (6 bases). The CDR3 sequence is 14 residues long. The V gene's germline CDR1 is SGHTA and CDR2 FQGNSA. Trimming removed 4 bases from V and 3 bases from J, with 10 bases in between. CDR3 protein: CASSSRQANQPQHF. Here the CDR3 DNA reads TGTGCCAGCAGCTCGCGACAGGCCAATCAGCCCCAGCATTTT.

The sample holds a few counts of this clone. The chain has TRBV5-1 and TRBJ2-7; TRBD1 matches at 9 bases. Looked up from germline, CDR1 is SGHRS and CDR2 is YFSETQ. The CDR3 is 15 amino acids. V lost 2 bases to trimming and J lost 3 bases; unmatched junction nucleotides: 6. In DNA, the CDR3 is TGCGCCAGCAGCTTTGGAGGGACAGGGAACTACGAGCAGTACTTC. It translates to CASSFGGTGNYEQYF.

The CDR3 sequence is CASSPRGGARRKETQYF. CDR3 nucleotide sequence: TGTGCCAGCAGCCCTCGGGGGGGAGCTAGAAGGAAGGAGACCCAGTACTTC. J is TRBJ2-5 and V is TRBV7-9; 8 bases map to TRBD2. The junction had 16 bases not matched to a gene; V was cut back by 5 bases and J by 5 bases. Germline V gives CDR1 SEHNR, CDR2 FQNEAQ (reference sequence). This CDR3 has 17 amino acids.

This chain uses TRBV28 with TRBJ2-7; no clear D gene. There are 10 residues in the CDR3. The V end was cut by 5 bases, the J end by 5 bases, with 4 bases between. The germline V gene has CDR1 MDHEN and CDR2 SYDVKM. The CDR3 DNA sequence: TGTGCCAGCAGTCGCGACGAGCAGTACTTC. It encodes CASSRDEQYF. The full variable domain, rest sourced from reference TRBV28 and TRBJ2-7, is DVKVTQSSRYLVKRTGEKVFLECVQDMDHENMFWYRQDPGLGLRLIYFSYDVKMKEKGDIPEGYSVSREKKERFSLILESASTNQTSMYLCASSRDEQYFGPGTRLTVT.

The chain employs TRBV30 and TRBJ1-6; 7 nucleotides line up with TRBD1. CDR3 length: 12 amino acids. V was clipped by 7 bases and J by 16 bases; unmatched bases: 13. Germline loops: CDR1 GTSNPN, CDR2 SVGIG (reference sequence). The CDR3 loop reads CALSTGRTLLHF. CDR3 bases: TGTGCCTTGTCGACAGGGAGAACTCTACTCCACTTT.

V gene TRBV19 combines with J gene TRBJ2-1; 9 nucleotides agree with TRBD2. The CDR3 has 17 residues. CDR1 is LNHDA, CDR2 SQIVND, per germline (reference sequence). The V gene end was trimmed by 6 bases and the J gene end by 4 bases; junction bases not matched to a gene: 13. The CDR3 loop reads CASSGGRLAGTYNEQFF. The CDR3, as DNA: TGTGCCAGTAGCGGAGGCAGGCTAGCGGGAACATACAATGAGCAGTTCTTC.

The chain is built from TRBV7-9 and TRBJ2-3, with D possibly matching TRBD1 (7 bases). Germline-derived CDR1 and CDR2 are SEHNR and FQNEAQ (reference sequence). CDR3 size: 15 residues. Between the trimmed V and J ends, which lost 4 bases and 2 bases, there was a span of 13 bases. The CDR3 coding sequence is TGTGCCAGCAGCTCGCGGGACAGACTCACAGATACGCAGTATTTT. Translation gives CASSSRDRLTDTQYF.

This clone showed up just a few times. V usage is TRBV28 and J usage is TRBJ2-5, with 10 bases identical to TRBD2. The CDR3 has 19 amino acids. Germline V CDR1 and CDR2: MDHEN, SYDVKM. V shed 5 bases and J 5 bases; nucleotides not matched to a gene: 20. CDR3 bases: TGTGCCAGCAGTGCCTCAGCGGGAGGGCCTAGGATAGGCGAGGAGACCCAGTACTTC. Its protein product is CASSASAGGPRIGEETQYF.

In this sample, this clone turned up once. The chain recombines TRBV4-2 with TRBJ1-2; D is undetermined. Germline CDR1 reads LGHNA; CDR2 reads YNFKEQ. The CDR3 is 16 amino acids. V lost 0 bases and J lost 3, with 14 bases in between. CDR3 amino acids: CASSQEIGQFYYGYTF. The CDR3 DNA sequence: TGTGCCAGCAGCCAAGAGATTGGGCAGTTCTACTATGGCTACACCTTC.

In this sample, this clone turned up many times. The chain links TRBV25-1 to TRBJ2-2, with TRBD2 as a possible D gene (6 bases). Trimming removed 2 bases from V and 7 bases from J, with 14 bases in between. Per the germline V gene, CDR1 is MGHDK and CDR2 is SYGVNS. The CDR3 has 15 residues. This CDR3 reads CASSERDGRDGELFF. In nucleotides, the CDR3 is TGTGCCAGCAGTGAACGGGACGGGAGAGACGGGGAGCTGTTTTTT.